The 7 T cell receptor beta chains below were found in one sample sequenced in a study of blood T cells in healthy people across ages. The second PCR ran about 6 to 11 cycles with a sample-barcoded 5' primer and J-beta primers. TCRdb re-called the 5' RACE reads with MiXCR, one entry per CDR3 protein. The repertoire holds hundreds of thousands of distinct CDR3 sequences, with more than 20% as singletons. The source material was blood. These receptors came from a man between 65 and 80 years old in good health.

The table lists this clonotype with a few counts. DNA for the CDR3: TGTGCCAGCAGTTACTCGACGGGGCAGCGAGAGGAGACCCAGTACTTC. Residues: CASSYSTGQREETQYF. The gene calls are TRBV6-2 or TRBV6-3 and TRBJ2-5; D possibly uses TRBD1 or TRBD2 (5 bases each). Germline CDR1 MNHEY, CDR2 SVGEGT. This CDR3 has 16 residues. V lost 0 bases and J 5 bases, leaving 16 bases between the germline ends.

The chain employs TRBV27 and TRBJ2-1; tentative D call: TRBD1 (6 bases). CDR3 length equals 18 residues. The germline CDR1 and CDR2 sequences are MNHEY and SMNVEV (reference sequence). Trimming removed 2 bases at V and 7 bases at J, with 24 bases between. CDR3 DNA sequence: TGTGCCAGCAGTTTAAGGGCTCCAGGGGTACGCTTTGGGAATGAGCAGTTCTTC. Translation: CASSLRAPGVRFGNEQFF.

The sample holds a few counts of this clonotype. The chain links TRBV5-5 to TRBJ2-7; D is ambiguous. Germline CDR1 SGHKS, CDR2 YYEKEE (reference sequence). Trimming removed 2 bases from V and 0 bases from J, with 6 bases in between. The CDR3 has 13 residues. The CDR3 reads CASSFGNSYEQYF. For the CDR3, the DNA is TGTGCCAGCAGCTTTGGGAACTCCTACGAGCAGTACTTC.

This chain joins TRBV20-1 and TRBJ2-7, with TRBD2 identical over 12 bases. Germline values: CDR1 DFQATT, CDR2 SNEGSKA (reference sequence). V trimming: 0 bases; J trimming: 0 bases; junction bases outside the gene matches: 9. This CDR3 is built from 18 residues. The CDR3 loop is CSARDLLAGGPGSYEQYF. CDR3 sequence (DNA): TGCAGTGCTAGAGATTTACTAGCGGGAGGCCCCGGCTCCTACGAGCAGTACTTC.

This clonotype was seen only a few times. The CDR3 nucleotides are TGTGCCAGCAGCCAGGTACCGGGACCGCGAGGGACCGGGGAGCTGTTTTTT. Its protein is CASSQVPGPRGTGELFF. This chain links TRBV3-1 with TRBJ2-2; D is perhaps TRBD1 or TRBD2 (5 bases each). Trimming cost V 3 bases and J 5 bases, with 19 bases left between them. This CDR3 is built from 17 residues. Germline CDR1 reads LGHDT; CDR2 reads YNNKEL (reference sequence).

This chain uses TRBV28 with TRBJ2-5, with 11 bases lining up with TRBD2. This CDR3 spans 16 amino acids. V lost 5 bases and J lost 1; bases outside the gene matches: 6. CDR1 and CDR2 (germline): MDHEN, SYDVKM. This chain's CDR3 is CASSPLTSGVQETQYF. The CDR3 DNA follows: TGTGCCAGCAGTCCATTGACTAGCGGGGTCCAAGAGACCCAGTACTTC.

This clonotype was picked up a small number of times. Relative to the germline gene, one junction end is altered; a read error may explain this. The chain employs TRBV6-6 and TRBJ2-5; unclear D gene. CDR1 is MNHNY and CDR2 is SVGAGI in the germline V gene (reference sequence). The length of the CDR3 is 16 residues. CDR3 sequence reads: CASSGSSNLGQETRYF. CDR3 nucleotides: TGTGCCAGCAGCGGATCGTCCAATCTGGGCCAAGAGACCCGGTACTTC.